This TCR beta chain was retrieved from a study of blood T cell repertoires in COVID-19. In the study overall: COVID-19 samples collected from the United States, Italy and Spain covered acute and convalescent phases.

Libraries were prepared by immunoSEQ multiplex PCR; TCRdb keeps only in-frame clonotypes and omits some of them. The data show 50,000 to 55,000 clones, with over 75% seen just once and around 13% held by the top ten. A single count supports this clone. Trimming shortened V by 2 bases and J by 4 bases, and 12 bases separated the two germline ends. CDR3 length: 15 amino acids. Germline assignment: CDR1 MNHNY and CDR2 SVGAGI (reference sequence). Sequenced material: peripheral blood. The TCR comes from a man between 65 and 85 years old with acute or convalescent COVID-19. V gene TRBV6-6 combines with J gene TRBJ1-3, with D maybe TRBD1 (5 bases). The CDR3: CASSYVGGTGNTIYF. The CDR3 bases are TGTGCCAGCAGTTACGTCGGGGGGACGGGAAACACCATATATTTT.